This TCR beta chain came from a study of T cells in Graves' hyperthyroidism and ophthalmopathy. Study-wide results and limits: Blood also carried most thyroid clonotypes expanded above 0.001. Before onset, by a median of approximately 6.2 months, the model predicted ophthalmopathy. Classification by a 13 V-J model distinguished ophthalmopathy from stable hyperthyroidism.

As regards this clonotype: Its antigen is undetermined.

There were TCR beta CDR3 regions amplified from RNA transcripts. HTBI primers drove first-round RT-PCR of the TCR CDR3. MiXCR, run by TCRdb on the multiplex PCR reads, gives a single entry per CDR3 protein. This table holds a few hundred thousand distinct CDR3 sequences, around 46% found once. Uncontrolled infection, other autoimmune disease, pregnancy or lactation excluded patients. The sequenced sample was peripheral blood or thyroid tissue (not recorded which). The source is a woman under 30 with Graves' hyperthyroidism.

CDR3 sequence reads: CASSQQQGGVAYTF. The DNA of the CDR3 is TGTGCCAGCAGCCAGCAACAGGGGGGCGTTGCCTACACCTTC. The chain combines TRBV7-9 with TRBJ1-2; 8 bases match TRBD1. CDR3 length: 14 residues. The V gene's germline CDR1 is SEHNR and CDR2 FQNEAQ (reference sequence). V dropped 5 bases and J dropped 10; count of bases not matched to a gene: 12.